The 14 T cell receptor beta chains listed next were all sequenced from one sample in a study of CD8+CD57+ T cells in acquired aplastic anemia. The use of genomic DNA as template underpinned the TCR beta VDJ and CDR3 profiling. TCRdb re-called the reads through MiXCR, storing one row per CDR3 protein. The data show 60,000 to 75,000 distinct CDR3 sequences, roughly 58% seen once. The sequencing sample was made of sorted CD4+, CD8+, or CD8+CD57+ T cells (not recorded which) from PBMCs. Every receptor here comes from a human donor in good health, serving as a control.

This clonotype turned up a few times. The chain is built from TRBV28 and TRBJ2-6; the match to TRBD1 covers 11 bases. The CDR3 is made up of 18 amino acids. Germline values: CDR1 MDHEN, CDR2 SYDVKM. V dropped 6 bases and J dropped 0; count of bases not matched to a gene: 7. CDR3 loop: CASSRTGGAHSGANVLTF. The CDR3 coding sequence is TGTGCCAGCAGCAGGACAGGGGGCGCCCACTCTGGGGCCAACGTCCTGACTTTC.

The chain recombines TRBV19 with TRBJ1-2, with 11 nucleotides matching TRBD1. Germline CDR1 reads LNHDA; CDR2 reads SQIVND (reference sequence). Unmatched junction bases numbered 5, after V lost 7 bases and J lost 4 bases. The CDR3 consists of 14 residues. DNA for the CDR3: TGTGCCAGTAACCGGGACAGGGGGATCTATGGCTACACCTTC. Translated: CASNRDRGIYGYTF.

Ten or more counts support this clonotype. This chain joins TRBV4-2 and TRBJ2-3; D possibly corresponds to TRBD2 (6 bases). The length of the CDR3 is 15 residues. The germline CDR1 and CDR2 sequences are LGHNA and YNFKEQ. Trimming removed 0 bases at V and 3 bases at J, with 10 bases between. Here the CDR3 reads CASSQEGGATDTQYF. The CDR3 DNA is TGTGCCAGCAGCCAAGAGGGGGGAGCGACAGATACGCAGTATTTT.

The chain uses TRBV19 and TRBJ1-6; D is possibly TRBD1 (5 bases). The V gene's germline CDR1 is LNHDA and CDR2 SQIVND (reference sequence). Trimming removed 11 bases at V and 10 bases at J, with 12 bases between. This CDR3 comprises 11 residues. The CDR3 nucleotides are TGTGCCGACAAGAGGGGCTCACCCCTCCACTTT. Amino acid sequence: CADKRGSPLHF.

V usage is TRBV29-1 and J usage is TRBJ2-3, with D perhaps given as TRBD1 or TRBD2 (5 bases each). CDR1 SQVTM and CDR2 ANQGSEA come from the germline V gene. V was cut by 3 bases and J by 0 bases, with 10 bases left in between. The CDR3 runs to 14 residues. The CDR3 nucleotides are TGCAGCGTTGATGTCAGGGAGAGCACAGATACGCAGTATTTT. It codes for CSVDVRESTDTQYF.

This clonotype was recorded once. This chain uses TRBV29-1 with TRBJ1-5; a weak D match, TRBD1 (6 bases). The germline CDR1 and CDR2 sequences are SQVTM and ANQGSEA. CDR3 length: 12 amino acids. V was clipped by 5 bases and J by 4 bases, with 9 bases between them. The CDR3 DNA follows: TGCAGCGTTAGACAGGAGAATCAGCCCCAGCATTTT. Its protein is CSVRQENQPQHF.

This clonotype came up many times. This rearrangement joins TRBV5-1 to TRBJ1-1; the D gene is possibly TRBD1 (5 bases). This CDR3 contains 13 residues. Germline V gene data show CDR1 as SGHRS and CDR2 as YFSETQ. The germline V and J ends were trimmed by 7 bases and 10 bases, with 20 bases remaining between them. The CDR3, as DNA: TGCGCCAGCCAAAACAGAGTGGACACCACAGCTTTCTTT. This codes for CASQNRVDTTAFF. Together with reference TRBV5-1 and TRBJ1-1, the CDR3 gives the full variable domain: KAGVTQTPRYLIKTRGQQVTLSCSPISGHRSVSWYQQTPGQGLQFLFEYFSETQRNKGNFPGRFSGRQFSNSRSEMNVSTLELGDSALYLCASQNRVDTTAFFGQGTRLTVV.

The rearrangement joins TRBV2 to TRBJ1-6; 8 bases agree with TRBD1. V lost 3 bases to trimming and J lost 7 bases; unmatched junction nucleotides: 5. The CDR3 sequence is 15 residues long. Looked up from germline, CDR1 is SNHLY and CDR2 is FYNNEI. The CDR3 is CASSDMDRVNSPLHF. DNA for the CDR3: TGTGCCAGCAGTGACATGGACAGGGTGAATTCACCCCTCCACTTT. Using reference TRBV2 and TRBJ1-6 for the parts outside the CDR3, the full variable domain is EPEVTQTPSHQVTQMGQEVILRCVPISNHLYFYWYRQILGQKVEFLVSFYNNEISEKSEIFDDQFSVERPDGSNFTLKIRSTKLEDSAMYFCASSDMDRVNSPLHFGNGTRLTVT.

The CDR3 region has the DNA TGTGCCAGCAGCTTAGCTAGCTCCTACAATGAGCAGTTCTTC. This sequence encodes CASSLASSYNEQFF. The V and J genes are TRBV11-1 and TRBJ2-1, with no clear D. The CDR3 contains 14 residues. The ends were cut back, 0 bases at V and 0 bases at J, with 3 bases in the middle. Germline V gene sequence: CDR1 SGHAT, CDR2 FQDESV (reference sequence).

V gene TRBV10-2 combines with J gene TRBJ2-5, with a tentative D call TRBD2 (5 bases). The CDR3 consists of 12 residues. The germline V gene encodes CDR1 WSHSY and CDR2 SAAADI. V shed 2 bases and J shed 5 bases, with 6 bases lying between them. CDR3 sequence (DNA): TGCGCCAGCAGTGAGACGGGGGAGACCCAGTACTTC. This encodes CASSETGETQYF.

This clonotype is medium-sized in the sample. This sequence joins TRBV2 and TRBJ2-1; D call uncertain. The CDR3 spans 13 residues. V lost 1 base to trimming and J lost 8 bases, with 9 bases between them. Germline CDR1 and CDR2: SNHLY and FYNNEI. This CDR3 is CASSEGPPHEQFF. In nucleotides, the CDR3 is TGTGCCAGCAGTGAAGGCCCACCCCATGAGCAGTTCTTC. Based on the CDR3 plus reference TRBV2 and TRBJ2-1, the full variable domain is EPEVTQTPSHQVTQMGQEVILRCVPISNHLYFYWYRQILGQKVEFLVSFYNNEISEKSEIFDDQFSVERPDGSNFTLKIRSTKLEDSAMYFCASSEGPPHEQFFGPGTRLTVL.

The V call is TRBV2, the J call TRBJ2-3; D is uncertain. CDR3 size: 14 residues. V shed 4 bases and J shed 0 bases, with 8 bases lying between them. Germline assignment: CDR1 SNHLY and CDR2 FYNNEI. CDR3 bases: TGTGCCAGCAGTGGGGTGGGAAGCACAGATACGCAGTATTTT. It yields the protein CASSGVGSTDTQYF.

The chain links TRBV7-9 to TRBJ1-6; 9 bases align to TRBD1. CDR1 SEHNR and CDR2 FQNEAQ come from the germline V gene (reference sequence). V was pared by 9 bases and J by 7 bases, with 4 bases of the junction left unmatched. The CDR3 sequence is 13 residues long. CDR3 sequence: CASRQGENSPLHF. The CDR3 bases are TGTGCCAGTAGACAGGGGGAGAATTCACCCCTCCACTTT.

V is TRBV19 and J is TRBJ2-3, with TRBD1 matching 10 bases. The germline V gene encodes CDR1 LNHDA and CDR2 SQIVND (reference sequence). CDR3 size: 14 residues. V lost 2 bases, J lost 6 bases, and 2 bases stayed unmatched. For the CDR3, the DNA is TGTGCCAGTAGTATACGGACAGGGGGGGATACGCAGTATTTT. Protein product: CASSIRTGGDTQYF. The entire variable domain, with the rest obtained from reference TRBV19 and TRBJ2-3, is as follows: DGGITQSPKYLFRKEGQNVTLSCEQNLNHDAMYWYRQDPGQGLRLIYYSQIVNDFQKGDIAEGYSVSREKKESFPLTVTSAQKNPTAFYLCASSIRTGGDTQYFGPGTRLTVL.